A selection of T cell receptor beta chains follows, all from one sample in a study of T cell responses to AZD1222 COVID-19 vaccine. Profiling relied on immunoSEQ multiplex PCR, and the TCRdb table lists in-frame clones only, not all of them. The table has 90,000 to 150,000 clones, over 75% seen once; the top ten hold 4% to 4.5%. Sequencing was performed on peripheral blood, taken 28 days after the second dose of the MenACWY control vaccine. Receptors originate from an adult who received the MenACWY meningococcal vaccine as a control. Both conserved end residues are part of each CDR3. D genes are given only for firm matches. Expanded clones are given a class, and other clones once, few, many or no size at all.

abundance	j_gene	v_gene	d_gene	CDR3aa	CDR3nt
-	TRBJ2-1	TRBV19	TRBD2	CASKGLAGLNNEQFF	TGTGCCAGTAAGGGACTAGCGGGACTGAACAATGAGCAGTTCTTC
-	TRBJ1-6	TRBV19	-	CASGVSSYNSPLHF	TGTGCCAGCGGGGTGAGCTCCTATAATTCACCCCTCCACTTT
-	TRBJ2-2	TRBV2	-	CASRWDGTFNTGELFF	TGTGCCAGCCGCTGGGACGGAACTTTTAACACCGGGGAGCTGTTTTTT
-	TRBJ2-1	TRBV19	-	CASSAMWRVSDEQFF	TGTGCCAGTAGTGCGATGTGGAGGGTTAGTGACGAGCAGTTCTTC
once	TRBJ1-6	TRBV4-3	TRBD1	CASSQVNRGNSPLHF	TGCGCCAGCAGCCAAGTCAACAGGGGCAATTCACCCCTCCACTTT
once	TRBJ2-6	TRBV27	-	CASSLGYSGANVLTF	TGTGCCAGCAGTTTAGGTTACTCTGGGGCCAACGTCCTGACTTTC
-	TRBJ2-7	TRBV30	-	CAWSAGENYEQYF	TGTGCCTGGAGTGCCGGGGAAAACTACGAGCAGTACTTC
-	TRBJ1-1	TRBV5-1	TRBD1	CASSLARGRDTEAFF	TGCGCCAGCAGCTTGGCCAGGGGGCGCGACACTGAAGCTTTCTTT
-	TRBJ2-2	TRBV7-8	-	CASWDTGELFF	TGTGCCAGCTGGGACACCGGGGAGCTGTTTTTT
-	TRBJ2-1	TRBV11-2	TRBD1	CASTDWTGTYNEQFF	TGTGCCAGCACCGACTGGACAGGGACCTACAATGAGCAGTTCTTC
-	TRBJ2-1	TRBV2	TRBD2	CASRGLAGARNEQFF	TGTGCCAGCAGGGGACTAGCGGGAGCACGGAATGAGCAGTTCTTC
-	TRBJ1-1	TRBV30	TRBD1	CAWRTGGNPEAFF	TGTGCCTGGAGGACAGGGGGCAACCCTGAAGCTTTCTTT
-	TRBJ2-6	TRBV28	TRBD2	CASSSSGRAGGANVLTF	TGTGCCAGCAGTTCTAGCGGGAGGGCCGGTGGGGCCAACGTCCTGACTTTC
-	TRBJ1-2	TRBV10-3	-	CAISESGGGAYGYTF	TGTGCCATCAGTGAGTCAGGAGGGGGGGCCTATGGCTACACCTTC
-	TRBJ2-2	TRBV7-8	TRBD2	CASSARTRTVRTGELFF	TGTGCCAGCAGCGCTCGGACTAGGACTGTTAGGACCGGGGAGCTGTTTTTT
once	TRBJ1-6	TRBV25-1	-	CASSGGLVFHSPLHF	TGTGCCAGCAGTGGGGGGCTTGTTTTTCATTCACCCCTCCACTTT
-	TRBJ2-1	TRBV5-1	-	CASSLPSGPPSYNEQFF	TGCGCCAGCAGCTTGCCATCCGGGCCCCCCTCCTACAATGAGCAGTTCTTC
once	TRBJ1-6	TRBV28	-	CASSETAKGSYNSPLHF	TGTGCCAGCAGTGAGACAGCGAAGGGCTCCTATAATTCACCCCTCCACTTT
-	TRBJ2-3	TRBV7-2	-	CASSLRPQTGTDTQYF	TGTGCCAGCAGCTTACGTCCTCAAACTGGCACAGATACGCAGTATTTT
-	TRBJ2-3	TRBV5-1	-	CASSLVGGQTDTQYF	TGCGCCAGCAGCTTGGTGGGGGGGCAGACAGATACGCAGTATTTT
-	TRBJ2-3	TRBV7-9	TRBD2	CASSLSGGVGTDTQYF	TGTGCCAGCAGCTTGAGCGGGGGTGTTGGAACAGATACGCAGTATTTT
-	TRBJ2-1	TRBV7-9	-	CASSLGGGRTNEQFF	TGTGCCAGCAGCTTAGGGGGCGGGCGGACCAATGAGCAGTTCTTC
-	TRBJ2-3	TRBV29-1	-	CSVAKGGSTDTQYF	TGCAGCGTGGCTAAGGGGGGGAGCACAGATACGCAGTATTTT
-	TRBJ2-7	TRBV12-3/TRBV12-4	-	CASSLSGYEQYF	TGTGCCAGCAGTTTAAGCGGCTACGAGCAGTACTTC
-	TRBJ2-1	TRBV29-1	TRBD1	CSVVRDRGNEQFF	TGCAGCGTTGTAAGGGACAGGGGTAATGAGCAGTTCTTC
-	TRBJ1-6	TRBV5-1	-	CASSLGTDWLSSPLHF	TGCGCCAGCAGCTTGGGCACAGACTGGCTGAGTTCACCCCTCCACTTT
-	TRBJ1-6	TRBV27	-	CASSLAGEYSPLHF	TGTGCCAGCAGTTTAGCCGGGGAATATTCACCCCTCCACTTT
-	TRBJ2-3	TRBV7-2	-	CASSLGGVIDTQYF	TGTGCCAGCAGCTTAGGGGGGGTTATAGATACGCAGTATTTT
-	TRBJ2-3	TRBV5-4	-	CASSFLFGDTQYF	TGTGCCAGCAGCTTCCTCTTCGGGGATACGCAGTATTTT
-	TRBJ1-4	TRBV23-1	-	CASSGSNNEKLFF	TGCGCCAGCAGCGGCAGTAATAATGAAAAACTGTTTTTT
few	TRBJ2-2	TRBV5-1	-	CASSEDGPNTGELFF	TGCGCCAGCAGCGAGGACGGGCCGAACACCGGGGAGCTGTTTTTT
-	TRBJ2-1	TRBV28	TRBD2	CASSKAGGYNEQFF	TGTGCCAGCTCGAAGGCGGGGGGCTACAATGAGCAGTTCTTC